These T cell receptor beta chains were read from a single sample in a study of shared clonotypes between healthy human individuals. The data were produced by immunoSEQ multiplex PCR, yet TCRdb's version contains in-frame clones alone and is incomplete. The table lists roughly 2,000,000 clones, over 85% of them singletons. Material for sequencing was naive CD8+ T cells sorted from blood. All receptors derive from a man in his late teens or twenties in good health. The CDR3 runs from the conserved cysteine through the conserved F or W. Each record gives: clone size, V gene, D gene, J gene, CDR3 DNA, CDR3 protein. D genes are given only for firm matches. Size tells how often a clone was seen (once, few, many) or the class of an expanded clone, and some rows leave it out.

once	TRBV5-6	NA	TRBJ2-1	TGTGCCAGCAGCTTTGAGTGGGGATCCTACAATGAGCAGTTCTTC	CASSFEWGSYNEQFF
NA	TRBV5-1	NA	TRBJ2-1	TGCGCCAGCAGCTCCGGGACTGGGGGTATCGACAATGAGCAGTTCTTC	CASSSGTGGIDNEQFF
NA	TRBV5-1	TRBD1	TRBJ2-7	TGCGCCAGCAGCACGGGACAGGGATTCGACGAGCAGTACTTC	CASSTGQGFDEQYF
NA	TRBV5-6	NA	TRBJ2-7	TGTGCCAGCAGCTTGGGGGGCGGCGAGCAGTACTTC	CASSLGGGEQYF
NA	TRBV27	NA	TRBJ2-7	TGTGCCAGCAGTTTATCGGGGAGGAGCTTCTACGAGCAGTACTTC	CASSLSGRSFYEQYF
NA	TRBV2	NA	TRBJ2-7	TGTGCCAGCAGGGTCCACGAGCAGTACTTC	CASRVHEQYF
NA	TRBV25-1	NA	TRBJ2-5	TGTGCCAGCAGTGAATTGGGTGGGAAGTACCAAGAGACCCAGTACTTC	CASSELGGKYQETQYF
once	TRBV7-8	TRBD2	TRBJ2-5	TGTGCCAGCAGCAGCCAGGAGGTAGCGGGAGAGACCCAGTACTTC	CASSSQEVAGETQYF
once	TRBV4-1	TRBD1	TRBJ1-5	TGCGCCAGCAGCCAACCGGGACAGGGGCAGCCCCAGCATTTT	CASSQPGQGQPQHF
NA	TRBV5-6	TRBD2	TRBJ2-2	TGTGCCAGCAGCGAGGGACTAGCGGGGACAAGCGGGGAGCTGTTTTTT	CASSEGLAGTSGELFF
NA	TRBV19	NA	TRBJ2-7	TGTGCCAGTAGCAAACCAGGTAGATCCTACGAGCAGTACTTC	CASSKPGRSYEQYF
NA	TRBV7-9	TRBD1	TRBJ2-7	TGTGCCAGCAGCCCCCCCGGGACAGGGGTGGGGGAGCAGTACTTC	CASSPPGTGVGEQYF
NA	TRBV30	NA	TRBJ2-1	TGTGCCTGGATCAGGCGGGACGACTACAATGAGCAGTTCTTC	CAWIRRDDYNEQFF
NA	TRBV7-3	TRBD2	TRBJ2-5	TGTGCCAGCAGCTCGGGACTAGCGGGGGTCCAAGAGACCCAGTACTTC	CASSSGLAGVQETQYF